This TCR beta chain was captured in a study of blood T cell repertoires in COVID-19. Study-wide context: From the United States, Italy and Spain came samples of acute and convalescent COVID-19. The analysed material was cDNA or gDNA that came from T cells, B-cell-depleted T cells, or PBMCs.

In the authors' methods: The assay estimated nucleated cells by amplifying reference gene primers. Here immunoSEQ multiplex PCR was the method, and the copy in TCRdb shows in-frame clones only, minus some. V, J and clone size are those of that table, while D and trimming were read from the DNA. The data contain 120,000 to 150,000 clones, around 90% of them seen just once; the ten biggest clones take up 0.95%. The V gene lost 0 bases and the J gene lost 0 bases, with 11 bases spanning the gap. CDR3 length equals 16 residues. Germline V gene data show CDR1 as ENHRY and CDR2 as SYGVKD. The source material was peripheral blood. The chain couples TRBV10-3 to TRBJ1-1; no clear D. This TCR came from a woman between 50 and 59 years old with acute or convalescent COVID-19. The CDR3 DNA follows: TGTGCCATCAGTGAGTCGGCAGGCTCCATGAACACTGAAGCTTTCTTT. This gives the protein CAISESAGSMNTEAFF.